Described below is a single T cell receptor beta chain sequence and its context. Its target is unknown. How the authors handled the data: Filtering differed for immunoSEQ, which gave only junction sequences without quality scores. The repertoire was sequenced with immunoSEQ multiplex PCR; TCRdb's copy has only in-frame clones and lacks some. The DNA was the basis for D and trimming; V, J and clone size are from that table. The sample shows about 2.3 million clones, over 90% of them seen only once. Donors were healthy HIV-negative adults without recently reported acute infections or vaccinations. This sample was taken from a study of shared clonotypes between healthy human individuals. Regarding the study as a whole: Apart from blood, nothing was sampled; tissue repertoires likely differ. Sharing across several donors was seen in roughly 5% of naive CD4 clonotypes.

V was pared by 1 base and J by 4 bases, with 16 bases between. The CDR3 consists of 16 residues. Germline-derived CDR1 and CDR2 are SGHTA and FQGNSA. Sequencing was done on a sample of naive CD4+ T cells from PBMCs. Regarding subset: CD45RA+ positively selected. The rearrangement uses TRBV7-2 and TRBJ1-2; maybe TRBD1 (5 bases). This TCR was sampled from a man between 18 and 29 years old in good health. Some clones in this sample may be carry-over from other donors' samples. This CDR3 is CASSLGQIQGLYGYTF. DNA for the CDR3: TGTGCCAGCAGCTTAGGACAAATTCAGGGTCTCTATGGCTACACCTTC.